Here is one TCR beta chain with its context. This entry belongs to a study of blood T cells in healthy people across ages. Primers used in a second PCR of roughly 6 to 12 cycles were a sample-barcoded 5' primer and a J-beta primer mix. Each CDR3 protein is one row after TCRdb ran MiXCR on the 5' RACE reads. The top ten hold approximately 7.7% of the sample, which has some 1.5 million distinct CDR3 sequences, over 25% seen once. Germline V gene sequence: CDR1 WNHNN, CDR2 SYGVQD (reference sequence). Trimming cost V 6 bases and J 5 bases, with 15 bases left between them. The CDR3 extends over 14 amino acids.

The chain couples TRBV10-1 to TRBJ2-3; no clear D. Sequencing was done on a sample of blood. This TCR came from a woman in her twenties or thirties in good health. The DNA for the CDR3 is TGCGCCAGCAGCCTAAGACAAGCAGGAGATACGCAGTATTTT. Its protein product is CASSLRQAGDTQYF.